Below, 32 T cell receptor beta chains from the same sample are listed, as sequenced in a study of Ad26.COV2.S vaccination and SARS-CoV-2 variants. The sample's treatment: some 20 received Ad26.COV2.S at low or high dose, single or two shots; 5 received placebo; per-sample allocation not given. The study sampled participants on day 63 after the first vaccine or placebo injection. Profiling relied on immunoSEQ multiplex PCR, and the TCRdb table lists in-frame clones only, not all of them. This sample yields around 400,000 clones, of which approximately 83% are seen a single time; roughly 7.4% belongs to the top ten. Source: peripheral blood, taken in a trial of Ad26.COV2.S vaccine versus placebo. These receptors all come from a person between 18 and 65 years old who received the Ad26.COV2.S COVID-19 vaccine or a placebo.

This clone turned up a few times. The chain uses TRBV30 and TRBJ2-7, with a possible D match to TRBD2 (6 bases). V was pared by 0 bases and J by 3 bases, with 12 bases between. This CDR3 has 14 amino acids. The germline gives CDR1 GTSNPN, CDR2 SVGIG (reference sequence). This CDR3 reads CAWSVGGTRYEQYF. DNA for the CDR3: TGTGCCTGGAGTGTAGGCGGGACCCGCTACGAGCAGTACTTC.

This rearrangement joins TRBV29-1 to TRBJ2-6; D remains unclear. V was shortened by 8 bases and J by 2 bases, with 7 bases between the two germline ends. This CDR3 is built from 12 residues. Germline CDR1 is SQVTM and CDR2 is ANQGSEA. This chain's CDR3 is CSSWTGANVLTF. CDR3 DNA sequence: TGCAGCTCCTGGACTGGGGCCAACGTCCTGACTTTC.

This clone came up once. This chain links TRBV30 with TRBJ2-3, with TRBD1 as a possible D gene (6 bases). The CDR3 is made up of 13 amino acids. Between the trimmed V and J ends, which lost 5 bases and 3 bases, there was a span of 12 bases. From germline, CDR1 is GTSNPN and CDR2 SVGIG (reference sequence). The DNA for the CDR3 is TGTGCCTGGGAGGGGCAGGGGACAGATACGCAGTATTTT. Its translation: CAWEGQGTDTQYF.

The chain is built from TRBV11-2 and TRBJ2-5; tentative D call: TRBD2 (5 bases). The CDR3 is made up of 14 amino acids. CDR1 SGHAT and CDR2 FQNNGV come from the germline V gene. Trimming pared 2 bases from V and 4 bases from J, leaving 11 bases between. CDR3 region: CASSLSDGGETQYF. The CDR3 nucleotides read TGTGCCAGCAGCTTATCGGACGGAGGAGAGACCCAGTACTTC.

This clone was seen only a few times. The chain combines TRBV9 with TRBJ2-3; D ambiguous. CDR3 length equals 14 residues. Germline loops: CDR1 SGDLS, CDR2 YYNGEE. With 4 bases removed from V and 6 bases from J, the gap between germline ends came to 15 bases. The CDR3 DNA reads TGTGCCAGCAGCCCCCGGCCCCTAGGGGATACGCAGTATTTT. It yields the protein CASSPRPLGDTQYF.

V is TRBV5-4 and J is TRBJ2-3, with 7 bases matching TRBD2. The V gene end was trimmed by 4 bases and the J gene end by 2 bases; junction bases not matched to a gene: 7. CDR1 SGHNT and CDR2 YYREEE come from the germline V gene (reference sequence). The CDR3 runs to 15 residues. The CDR3 is CASSPVAGDTDTQYF. As DNA, the CDR3 is TGTGCCAGCAGCCCCGTAGCGGGCGACACAGATACGCAGTATTTT.

CDR3 in amino acids: CASSQDGYGGENTEAFF. CDR3 nucleotides: TGTGCCAGCAGCCAAGATGGATACGGGGGGGAGAACACTGAAGCTTTCTTT. This sequence joins TRBV3-1 (or the pseudogene TRBV3-2) and TRBJ1-1; D possibly corresponds to TRBD1 (5 bases). This CDR3 comprises 17 residues. The V and J ends lost 0 bases and 1 base respectively, with 15 bases between them. Germline CDR1 LGHDT, CDR2 YNNKEL (reference sequence).

V usage is TRBV5-4 and J usage is TRBJ2-3; TRBD1 might be the D (6 bases). CDR3 length: 15 residues. CDR1 is SGHNT, CDR2 YYREEE, per germline (reference sequence). V was shortened by 1 base and J by 6 bases, with 15 bases between the two germline ends. The CDR3 sequence is CASSLKAGARDTQYF. The CDR3 DNA reads as TGTGCCAGCAGCTTGAAGGCAGGGGCGAGGGATACGCAGTATTTT.

The rearrangement links TRBV5-1 to TRBJ2-7; D perhaps matches TRBD1 (6 bases). The V end lost 7 bases, the J end lost 0 bases, and 11 bases lay between the germline ends. Germline assignment: CDR1 SGHRS and CDR2 YFSETQ. CDR3 length equals 13 residues. The CDR3 coding sequence is TGCGCCAGCGCAGGACAGAGCTCCTACGAGCAGTACTTC. Its protein product is CASAGQSSYEQYF.

CDR3 nucleotide sequence: TGTGCCAGCAGCGATCAGGGTAACGAAAAACTGTTTTTT. Encoded protein: CASSDQGNEKLFF. The chain joins TRBV5-4 to TRBJ1-4; TRBD1 might be the D (5 bases). The CDR3 is 13 residues long. V shed 4 bases and J shed 8 bases, with 12 bases lying between them. The V gene's germline CDR1 is SGHNT and CDR2 YYREEE (reference sequence).

The chain combines TRBV2 with TRBJ2-5, with D possibly being TRBD1 or TRBD2 (6 bases each). Germline V gene lookup returns CDR1 SNHLY and CDR2 FYNNEI. CDR3 length equals 14 residues. V lost 6 bases and J 1 base, leaving 12 bases between the germline ends. CDR3 sequence (DNA): TGTGCCAGCAGAGGGGGACTCGGCCAAGAGACCCAGTACTTC. Translation gives CASRGGLGQETQYF.

This rearrangement joins TRBV23-1 to TRBJ2-6, with 7 bases matching TRBD1. TRBV23-1 is filed as an ORF, its function uncertain. Losses at the gene ends were 1 base for V and 4 bases for J; bases not matched to a gene: 7. The CDR3 extends over 17 amino acids. The CDR3 coding sequence is TGCGCCAGCAGTCAATTTCGACAGGGTGGAGGGGCCAACGTCCTGACTTTC. This encodes CASSQFRQGGGANVLTF.

The rearrangement links TRBV7-2 to TRBJ2-7; TRBD2 aligns across 7 bases. This CDR3 is 16 amino acids long. Germline values: CDR1 SGHTA, CDR2 FQGNSA. V lost 2 bases, J lost 5 bases, and 12 bases stayed unmatched. The CDR3: CASSLFGAGSLHEQYF. CDR3 sequence (DNA): TGTGCCAGCAGCTTATTCGGAGCGGGGAGCCTCCACGAGCAGTACTTC.

The rearrangement uses TRBV12-3 or TRBV12-4 and TRBJ1-2, with D unresolved. This CDR3 contains 12 residues. V lost 2 bases and J 5 bases, leaving 6 bases between the germline ends. CDR3 region: CASSLHGYGYTF. CDR3 bases: TGTGCCAGCAGTTTACACGGTTATGGCTACACCTTC.

The V and J genes are TRBV12-3 or TRBV12-4 and TRBJ1-1, with D tentatively TRBD1 (5 bases). The CDR3 is 12 amino acids. Trimming took 3 bases from V and 7 from J, leaving 9 bases between them. The CDR3 DNA sequence: TGTGCCAGCAGTTTGGGGGTCCTTGAAGCTTTCTTT. It specifies CASSLGVLEAFF.

This clone was observed a few times. The CDR3 region is CASSQEREGYGYTF. The CDR3 bases are TGCGCCAGCAGCCAAGAAAGGGAAGGGTATGGCTACACCTTC. The chain uses TRBV4-1 and TRBJ1-2; D ambiguous. The CDR3 totals 14 residues. The V end was cut by 0 bases, the J end by 5 bases, with 10 bases between. The germline V gene encodes CDR1 MGHRA and CDR2 YSYEKL.

J is TRBJ2-4 and V is TRBV2, with D perhaps matching TRBD2 (5 bases). This CDR3 comprises 14 residues. Germline assignment: CDR1 SNHLY and CDR2 FYNNEI. The germline V and J ends were trimmed by 3 bases and 6 bases, with 12 bases remaining between them. CDR3: CASSDEGYANIQYF. The CDR3 DNA follows: TGTGCCAGCAGTGATGAGGGTTACGCAAACATTCAGTACTTC.

The chain employs TRBV10-3 and TRBJ1-5, with 9 nucleotides matching TRBD1. CDR1 is ENHRY and CDR2 is SYGVKD in the germline V gene. This CDR3 is 15 amino acids long. J was trimmed by 8 bases and V by 2 bases; bases with no gene match: 7. CDR3 in DNA: TGTGCCATCAGTGAGCACGGACAGGGGCAGGAGCCCCAGCATTTT. Protein: CAISEHGQGQEPQHF.

The V gene is TRBV25-1, the J gene TRBJ1-5, with D perhaps TRBD1 (6 bases). Trimming took off 3 bases at V and 2 bases at J, with 11 bases between the two ends. The CDR3 runs to 15 residues. The germline V gene encodes CDR1 MGHDK and CDR2 SYGVNS. The CDR3 sequence: CASSEGALGNQPQHF. CDR3 sequence (DNA): TGTGCCAGCAGTGAGGGGGCTTTGGGCAATCAGCCCCAGCATTTT. Full variable domain (rest looked up from reference TRBV25-1 and TRBJ1-5): EADIYQTPRYLVIGTGKKITLECSQTMGHDKMYWYQQDPGMELHLIHYSYGVNSTEKGDLSSESTVSRIRTEHFPLTLESARPSHTSQYLCASSEGALGNQPQHFGDGTRLSIL.

In its sample, this clone was seen a few times. The V call is TRBV7-2, the J call TRBJ2-5, with 8 bases identical to TRBD2. The CDR3 is made up of 15 amino acids. The ends lost 1 base at V and 9 bases at J; junction bases unmatched: 10. Germline V CDR1 and CDR2: SGHTA, FQGNSA. The CDR3 here is CASSLGLRGDLSQYF. The DNA of the CDR3 is TGTGCCAGCAGCTTAGGGCTGCGGGGGGACCTCTCCCAGTACTTC.

The chain combines TRBV4-3 with TRBJ1-6; D remains ambiguous. CDR1 and CDR2 from the germline V gene are LGHNA and YSLEER. V was cut by 1 base and J by 15 bases, with 10 bases left in between. The length of the CDR3 is 12 residues. The CDR3 nucleotides read TGCGCCAGCAGCCAAGCAGGCAGTATCCTCCACTTT. Residues: CASSQAGSILHF.

The chain combines TRBV27 with TRBJ1-2; D unclear. V lost 2 bases, J lost 2 bases, and 6 bases lay in between. The CDR3 is 13 residues long. Looked up from germline, CDR1 is MNHEY and CDR2 is SMNVEV (reference sequence). CDR3 residues: CASSLAANYGYTF. CDR3 in DNA: TGTGCCAGCAGTTTAGCGGCGAACTATGGCTACACCTTC.

This chain links TRBV5-1 with TRBJ2-7; D possibly corresponds to TRBD1 (6 bases). Germline CDR1 is SGHRS and CDR2 is YFSETQ. Trimming shortened V by 3 bases and J by 6 bases, and 13 bases separated the two germline ends. The CDR3 loop spans 13 amino acids. CDR3 residues: CASSWTVEAEQYF. The CDR3 coding sequence is TGCGCCAGCAGCTGGACAGTTGAGGCCGAGCAGTACTTC.

The chain is built from TRBV5-6 and TRBJ2-2; tentative D call: TRBD2 (5 bases). This CDR3 region has 14 residues. V dropped 1 base and J dropped 6 bases, with 10 bases sitting between them. CDR1 is SGHDT and CDR2 is YYEEEE in the germline V gene. The CDR3 region is CASSLRGSPGELFF. The CDR3 DNA sequence: TGTGCCAGCAGCTTGAGAGGGAGCCCCGGGGAGCTGTTTTTT.

The chain carries TRBV9 and TRBJ1-6; D is uncertain. There are 16 residues in the CDR3. Deletions cut 4 bases from V and 0 bases from J, with 11 bases between. Germline CDR1 SGDLS, CDR2 YYNGEE. CDR3 in amino acids: CASSSGGSSYNSPLHF. The CDR3 DNA reads as TGTGCCAGCAGCTCTGGTGGATCCTCCTATAATTCACCCCTCCACTTT.

The chain carries TRBV11-3 and TRBJ2-2; 13 positions match TRBD2. V lost 6 bases, J lost 1 base, and 8 bases stayed unmatched. This CDR3 is 18 amino acids long. Germline CDR1 reads SGHNT; CDR2 reads YENEEA. The DNA of the CDR3 is TGTGCCAGCAGAACTTGGACTAGCGGGAGCCGGAACACCGGGGAGCTGTTTTTT. Amino acid sequence: CASRTWTSGSRNTGELFF.

There are a few counts of this clone. The V gene is TRBV21-1, the J gene TRBJ1-5; TRBD1 is the table's D call, not checked against the DNA. TRBV21-1 has pseudogene status. The CDR3 loop spans 17 amino acids. The CDR3 loop reads CASRPKQGEMGNQPQHF. CDR3 DNA: TGTGCCAGCAGGCCGAAACAGGGGGAAATGGGCAATCAGCCCCAGCATTTT.

This clone was detected only once. This chain uses TRBV6-2 or TRBV6-3 with TRBJ2-1; weak D call: TRBD2 (7 bases). Germline CDR1 reads MNHEY; CDR2 reads SVGEGT. V shed 5 bases and J shed 10 bases, with 12 bases lying between them. The CDR3 extends over 12 amino acids. CDR3 nucleotide sequence: TGTGCCAGCAGTCAGACGGGGGGCGAGCAGTTCTTC. Encoded protein: CASSQTGGEQFF.

A single count supports this clone. The chain recombines TRBV5-4 with TRBJ1-2; 8 nucleotides line up with TRBD1. Germline V lookup: CDR1 SGHNT, CDR2 YYREEE (reference sequence). The CDR3 runs 13 residues. Trimming took 4 bases from V and 6 from J; bases not matched to a gene: 5. CDR3 protein: CASSGRGHHGYTF. The CDR3, as DNA: TGTGCCAGCAGCGGCAGGGGGCACCATGGCTACACCTTC.

About this clone: It may be a read error: a sequence one base away is much more abundant. This sequence joins TRBV9 and TRBJ2-3, with unresolved D. Germline CDR1 reads SGDLS; CDR2 reads YYNGEE. V lost 0 bases and J 5 bases, leaving 1 base between the germline ends. This CDR3 has 11 residues. CDR3 nucleotides: TGTGCCAGCAGCGTAGAAGATACGCAGTATTTT. Translated: CASSVEDTQYF.

The genes are TRBV20-1 and TRBJ1-3; TRBD1 aligns across 7 bases. Germline assignment: CDR1 DFQATT and CDR2 SNEGSKA (reference sequence). The junction had 4 bases not matched to a gene; V was cut back by 3 bases and J by 2 bases. The CDR3 has 14 residues. In DNA form, the CDR3 reads TGCAGTGCTAGTTCAGGGGGGGCTGGAAACACCATATATTTT. Translating gives CSASSGGAGNTIYF.

The V call is TRBV5-4, the J call TRBJ2-3; 11 nucleotides match TRBD2. Losses at the gene ends were 2 bases for V and 0 bases for J; bases not matched to a gene: 2. The CDR3 runs 16 residues. Germline assignment: CDR1 SGHNT and CDR2 YYREEE (reference sequence). The CDR3 DNA is TGTGCCAGCAGCTTACTAGCGGGAGTGAGCACAGATACGCAGTATTTT. Translated: CASSLLAGVSTDTQYF. Based on the CDR3 plus reference TRBV5-4 and TRBJ2-3, the full variable domain is ETGVTQSPTHLIKTRGQQVTLRCSSQSGHNTVSWYQQALGQGPQFIFQYYREEENGRGNFPPRFSGLQFPNYSSELNVNALELDDSALYLCASSLLAGVSTDTQYFGPGTRLTVL.